This T cell receptor (beta chain) emerged from a study of CD8 T cells in Susac syndrome. There are 13 residues in the CDR3. Trimming pared 7 bases from V and 2 bases from J, leaving 13 bases between. Germline V lookup: CDR1 DFQATT, CDR2 SNEGSKA (reference sequence). Roughly 0.45 to 1 ug RNA was reverse transcribed with random hexamers. Each CDR3 protein gets one entry after TCRdb re-called the immunoSEQ multiplex PCR reads with MiXCR. This table has some 200,000 distinct CDR3 sequences, about 96% appearing once. Peripheral blood CD8+ and CD4+ T cells were profiled by TCR beta sequencing. The clonotype was recovered from a human donor with multiple sclerosis. The sequencing sample was made of CD4+ T cells from PBMCs. The rearrangement uses TRBV20-1 and TRBJ2-3; D is perhaps TRBD1 (6 bases). The CDR3 bases are TGCAGTGTATTACAGGGTTCCACAGATACGCAGTATTTT. This gives the protein CSVLQGSTDTQYF.